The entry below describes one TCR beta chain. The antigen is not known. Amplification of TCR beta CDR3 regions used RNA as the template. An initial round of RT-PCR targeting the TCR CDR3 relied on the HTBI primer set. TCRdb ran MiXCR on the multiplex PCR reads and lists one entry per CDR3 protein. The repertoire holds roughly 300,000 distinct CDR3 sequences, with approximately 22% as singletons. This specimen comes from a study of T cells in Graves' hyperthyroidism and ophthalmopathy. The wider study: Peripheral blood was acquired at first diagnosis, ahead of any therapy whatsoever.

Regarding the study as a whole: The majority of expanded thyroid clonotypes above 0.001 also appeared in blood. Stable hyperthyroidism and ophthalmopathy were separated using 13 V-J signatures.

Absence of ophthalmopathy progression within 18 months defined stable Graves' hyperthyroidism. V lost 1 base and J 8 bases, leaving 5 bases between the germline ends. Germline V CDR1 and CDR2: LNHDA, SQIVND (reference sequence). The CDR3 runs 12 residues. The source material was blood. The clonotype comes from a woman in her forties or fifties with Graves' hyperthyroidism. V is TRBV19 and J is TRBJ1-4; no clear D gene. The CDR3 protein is CASSIGREKLFF. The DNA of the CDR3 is TGTGCCAGTAGTATAGGACGAGAAAAACTGTTTTTT.